The rows below give T cell receptor beta chains drawn from one sample of a study of cytomegalovirus exposure and HLA in healthy donors. Here immunoSEQ multiplex PCR was the method, and the copy in TCRdb shows in-frame clones only, minus some. The sample lists 100,000 to 150,000 clones, roughly 76% occurring once. The sample comprised PBMCs. The receptor source for this set is a woman aged 55-69 years in good health and CMV-seropositive. Both conserved end residues are part of each CDR3. A D gene is named only where the DNA matches it firmly. Rows give clone size only sometimes, using once, few, many, or a class for an expanded clone.

>17|TRBV7-8|TRBJ2-1|few|.
TGTGCCAGCAGCACACCTAGGGCGGGGGCCCTGGCCAATGAGCAGTTCTTC
CASSTPRAGALANEQFF
>14|TRBV7-9|TRBJ1-1|.|.
TGTGCCAGCAGCTCGCAGGGGCCGAACACTGAAGCTTTCTTT
CASSSQGPNTEAFF
>14|TRBV30|TRBJ2-7|.|TRBD1
TGTGCCTGGAGCCCCACAGGGGGTATTTACGAGCAGTACTTC
CAWSPTGGIYEQYF
>11|TRBV25-1|TRBJ1-1|.|.
TGTGCCAGCCGAGGCCGGGGTGAAGCTTTCTTT
CASRGRGEAFF
>14|TRBV5-1|TRBJ1-2|.|TRBD1
TGCGCCAGCAGACCCCCGGGACAGAACTATGGCTACACCTTC
CASRPPGQNYGYTF
>14|TRBV5-1|TRBJ1-2|few|.
TGCGCCAGCAGCATAGGACGGGAGAACTATGGCTACACCTTC
CASSIGRENYGYTF
>16|TRBV6-4|TRBJ2-5|.|TRBD2
TGTGCCAGCAGTGAAGACGCGGCTAGCGGGGGCGAGACCCAGTACTTC
CASSEDAASGGETQYF
>13|TRBV7-2|TRBJ2-2|once|.
TGTGCCAGCAGGAGGACAGTCAACGGGGAGCTGTTTTTT
CASRRTVNGELFF
>11|TRBV7-9|TRBJ2-1|.|.
TGTTCCAGCAGCTTAGGGCATGAGCAGTTCTTC
CSSSLGHEQFF
>13|TRBV4-1|TRBJ1-3|.|.
TGCGCCAGCAGCTTCGGGTCTGGAAACACCATATATTTT
CASSFGSGNTIYF